These 5 T cell receptor beta chains originate from one sample sequenced in a study of cytotoxic CD8 clonotypes in ibrutinib-treated CLL. Clones were sequenced by immunoSEQ multiplex PCR, and TCRdb holds only the in-frame ones, with some missing. The data contain about 300,000 clones, approximately 76% of them seen just once; the ten biggest clones take up roughly 5.7%. Material: PBMCs, obtained at disease progression, from a patient treated with ibrutinib. The origin of the receptors is a human donor with chronic lymphocytic leukemia.

V is TRBV19 and J is TRBJ1-4; D remains ambiguous. In germline, CDR1 is LNHDA, CDR2 SQIVND (reference sequence). V was pared by 6 bases and J by 3 bases, with 14 bases between. The CDR3 extends over 15 amino acids. Here the CDR3 reads CASSDGSAANEKLFF. The CDR3 DNA is TGTGCCAGTAGCGATGGAAGTGCGGCTAATGAAAAACTGTTTTTT.

J is TRBJ2-7 and V is TRBV6-5, with 8 bases that match TRBD1. V gave up 4 bases and J gave up 2 bases; unmatched junction bases: 4. The CDR3 spans 14 residues. The germline V gene has CDR1 MNHEY and CDR2 SVGAGI. This chain's CDR3 is CASSSGQGAYEQYF. The CDR3 coding sequence is TGTGCCAGCAGTTCCGGACAGGGAGCCTACGAGCAGTACTTC.

The rearrangement uses TRBV11-2 and TRBJ1-5; TRBD1 is a possible D gene (5 bases). V was clipped by 4 bases and J by 3 bases, with 13 bases between them. The CDR3 is 15 amino acids. Germline V CDR1 and CDR2: SGHAT, FQNNGV. CDR3 DNA: TGTGCCAGCAGCTCTGGGGGTTTGATCAATCAGCCCCAGCATTTT. As protein: CASSSGGLINQPQHF. Full variable domain (outside the CDR3, taken from reference TRBV11-2 and TRBJ1-5): EAGVAQSPRYKIIEKRQSVAFWCNPISGHATLYWYQQILGQGPKLLIQFQNNGVVDDSQLPKDRFSAERLKGVDSTLKIQPAKLEDSAVYLCASSSGGLINQPQHFGDGTRLSIL.

Of note for this clone: The sample carries other DNA sequences with the same CDR3. The rearrangement joins TRBV5-1 to TRBJ2-5, with 13 bases identical to TRBD2. The CDR3 contains 15 residues. V lost 0 bases, J lost 5 bases, and 1 base stayed unmatched. Germline assignment: CDR1 SGHRS and CDR2 YFSETQ. CDR3 amino acids: CASSLVLAGGETQYF. The CDR3 DNA reads as TGCGCCAGCAGCTTGGTACTAGCGGGAGGGGAGACCCAGTACTTC.

The CDR3 spells CASSFRLAWTDTQYF. CDR3 DNA sequence: TGTGCCAGCAGCTTCCGGCTAGCGTGGACAGATACGCAGTATTTT. V is TRBV11-2 and J is TRBJ2-3; possible D gene TRBD2, 6 bases. CDR1 is SGHAT and CDR2 is FQNNGV in the germline V gene. This CDR3 is built from 15 residues. V shed 3 bases and J shed 3 bases, with 13 bases lying between them.